These T cell receptor beta chains were read from a single sample in a study of PD-L1 blockade in urothelial cancer. Assay used: immunoSEQ multiplex PCR; TCRdb lists only in-frame clones, some missing. Among around 68,000 clones listed, over 75% were seen once. The sequencing here drew on PBMCs, taken around atezolizumab (anti-PD-L1) treatment. The origin of the receptors is a man in his 70s with urothelial cancer. The CDR3 runs from the conserved cysteine through the conserved F or W. Fields, in order: D gene, J gene, V gene, CDR3 protein, CDR3 DNA. D genes are given only for firm matches.

>TRBD1|TRBJ1-2|TRBV27
CASSLSGTGMNGYTF
TGTGCCAGCAGTTTATCGGGGACAGGGATGAATGGCTACACCTTC
>NA|TRBJ2-7|TRBV7-2
CASSLVSTASSSSYEQYF
TGTGCCAGCAGCTTAGTATCTACAGCCTCTTCGTCCTCCTACGAGCAGTACTTC
>NA|TRBJ1-2|TRBV19
CASSIPRTNYGYTF
TGTGCCAGTAGTATCCCGAGGACTAACTATGGCTACACCTTC
>NA|TRBJ2-3|TRBV6-5
CASSNREGTDTQYF
TGTGCCAGCAGTAACAGGGAGGGTACAGATACGCAGTATTTT
>NA|TRBJ2-7|TRBV11-2
CASSLSTGATREQYF
TGTGCCAGCAGCTTATCAACGGGAGCCACGAGGGAGCAGTACTTC
>NA|TRBJ2-3|TRBV4-3
CASSQDHRVGDTQYF
TGCGCCAGCAGCCAAGATCACAGGGTGGGAGATACGCAGTATTTT
>NA|TRBJ2-6|TRBV19
CASSRTAGANVLTF
TGTGCCAGTAGTCGGACAGCCGGGGCCAACGTCCTGACTTTC
>NA|TRBJ2-4|TRBV6-6
CASARGAGAKNIQYF
TGTGCCAGCGCCCGGGGGGCGGGGGCCAAAAACATTCAGTACTTC
>NA|TRBJ1-5|TRBV6-1
CASKGEQPQHF
TGTGCCAGCAAGGGAGAACAGCCCCAGCATTTT
>NA|TRBJ1-4|TRBV13
CASSLGRVPNEKLFF
TGTGCCAGCAGCTTAGGCAGGGTACCTAATGAAAAACTGTTTTTT
>NA|TRBJ1-1|TRBV7-9
CASSPPGTMNTEAFF
TGTGCCAGCAGCCCCCCCGGGACTATGAACACTGAAGCTTTCTTT